This T cell receptor beta chain comes out of a study of control samples from healthy donors and cancer patients. The data were produced by immunoSEQ multiplex PCR, yet TCRdb's version contains in-frame clones alone and is incomplete. The table shows tens of thousands of clones, with 85% to 90% occurring only once. The CDR3 sequence is 16 residues long. The germline V gene has CDR1 MGHRA and CDR2 YSYEKL. Trimming took 0 bases from V and 1 from J, leaving 12 bases between them. The TCR comes from a woman aged 60-70 years in good health. Sample: blood. The chain links TRBV4-1 to TRBJ2-5; D tentatively reads TRBD1 or TRBD2 (5 bases each). The CDR3 nucleotides read TGCGCCAGCAGCCAAGAGGGGCGGGCCCTCCAAGAGACCCAGTACTTC. It yields the protein CASSQEGRALQETQYF.